This T cell receptor (beta chain) is from a study of monozygotic twins with inflammatory bowel disease. TCRdb reanalyzed the 5' RACE reads, giving one entry per CDR3 protein sequence and no DNA. In total, the table holds 150,000 to 200,000 distinct CDR3 sequences. Sequences were obtained from blood. The TCR comes from a human donor with ulcerative colitis or Crohn's disease, or a healthy co-twin of an affected twin (not recorded which).

The chain's CDR3 is CASSPIQGSSYEQYF. J is TRBJ2-7 and V is TRBV5-6; absent DNA, TCRdb's TRBD1 call cannot be checked. CDR1 SGHDT and CDR2 YYEEEE come from the germline V gene. The CDR3 loop spans 15 amino acids. Complete variable domain (other parts from reference TRBV5-6 and TRBJ2-7): DAGVTQSPTHLIKTRGQQVTLRCSPKSGHDTVSWYQQALGQGPQFIFQYYEEEERQRGNFPDRFSGHQFPNYSSELNVNALLLGDSALYLCASSPIQGSSYEQYFGPGTRLTVT.